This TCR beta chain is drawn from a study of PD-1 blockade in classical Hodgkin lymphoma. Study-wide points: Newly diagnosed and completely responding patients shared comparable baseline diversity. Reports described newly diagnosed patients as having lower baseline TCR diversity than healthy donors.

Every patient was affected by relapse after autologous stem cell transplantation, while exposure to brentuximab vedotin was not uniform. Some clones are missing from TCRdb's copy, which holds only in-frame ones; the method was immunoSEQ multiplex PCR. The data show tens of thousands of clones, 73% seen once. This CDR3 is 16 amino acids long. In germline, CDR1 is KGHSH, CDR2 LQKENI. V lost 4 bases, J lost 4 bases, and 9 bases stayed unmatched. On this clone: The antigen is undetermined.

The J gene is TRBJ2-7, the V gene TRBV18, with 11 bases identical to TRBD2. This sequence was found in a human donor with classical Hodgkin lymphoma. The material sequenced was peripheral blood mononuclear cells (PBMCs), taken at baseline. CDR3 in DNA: TGTGCCAGCTCACTAACCGTGACTAGCGGGGTTTACGAGCAGTACTTC. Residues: CASSLTVTSGVYEQYF.